The subject of this entry is one T cell receptor (beta chain). Its cognate antigen is unknown. This sample stems from a study of blood T cells in healthy people across ages. Study details: In model experiments, template switching was able to capture about one barcoded beta molecule for every two T cells that were present. Overall study findings and caveats: Underestimates were what the diversity estimates from one million T cells were considered to be. Across the age range, TCR beta diversity per million T cells fell in a roughly linear way.

This CDR3 has 17 residues. V dropped 0 bases and J dropped 7 bases, with 22 bases sitting between them. From germline, CDR1 is MNHEY and CDR2 SVGAGI. PCR was performed a second time for about 7 to 11 cycles using a sample-barcoded 5' primer and a J-beta primer mix. TCRdb fed the 5' RACE reads into MiXCR, producing one record per CDR3 protein. Of roughly 500,000 distinct CDR3 sequences listed, approximately 25% were seen once; the top ten hold approximately 17%. Each donor gave around 9.3 milliliters of peripheral blood. This TCR came from a woman aged 65 to 85 in good health. Material for sequencing was blood. The V and J genes are TRBV6-5 and TRBJ2-7; perhaps TRBD1 as D (6 bases). CDR3 sequence reads: CASSYSPRYRVLGEQYF. The CDR3 coding sequence is TGTGCCAGCAGTTACTCTCCCCGGTACAGGGTACTGGGGGAGCAGTACTTC.